This T cell receptor (beta chain) was recovered during a study of tumor-infiltrating lymphocytes in primary liver carcinoma. The study's findings and limits: Paired tumor-adjacent and tumor-blood samples overlapped less than tumor region pairs did. Blood's top-250-clone fraction was significantly lower than that of tumors (p = 0.039).

Total RNA (around 500 ng) served as template for TCR beta cDNA synthesis primed by a constant-region primer. Libraries covering TCR beta were generated through three nested multiplex PCR rounds (using a slightly modified ARM-PCR). A C-beta reverse primer was combined with TRBV1-TRBV30 forward primers in the first two PCR rounds, and each round had approximately 9 cycles. TCRdb reanalysed the multiplex PCR reads using MiXCR and keeps one entry per CDR3 protein. The sample lists tens of thousands of distinct CDR3 sequences, about three quarters occurring once. This clonotype appeared a single time. The antigen is unknown. At one boundary the junction diverges from the germline segment, which might be a read error. The CDR3 length is 14 residues. CDR1 and CDR2 (germline): LGHNA, YSLEER. The study co-extracted DNA and RNA from roughly 20-30 mg of unsorted bulk tissue.

The sample was liver tumor tissue from sampling region 4. Subset denoted: tumor region T4, right-lateral pole. V usage is TRBV4-3 and J usage is TRBJ1-5; D gene uncertain. This clonotype was sampled from a man aged 35 to 55 with primary liver carcinoma and hepatitis B virus infection. In DNA, the CDR3 is TGCGCCGGCAGCCAAGATCATAACAATCAGCCCCAGCATTTT. Translating it yields CAGSQDHNNQPQHF.